This record looks at one TCR beta chain sequence and its context. Deletions cut 4 bases from V and 5 bases from J, with 17 bases between. CDR3 length: 15 amino acids. Germline loops: CDR1 LGHDT, CDR2 YNNKEL (reference sequence). This entry comes from a study of T-cell reconstitution after alpha-beta-depleted transplantation in children. Unique molecular identifiers tagged the TCRbeta library. From the PCR reads, TCRdb called clonotypes with MiXCR, one entry per CDR3 protein. The profile shows around 700,000 distinct CDR3 sequences, approximately 14% of them singletons. This rearrangement joins TRBV3-1 to TRBJ2-5; tentatively, D is TRBD2 (6 bases). This TCR came from a girl aged 2 to 9 with congenital amegakaryocytic thrombocytopenia, due to receive a stem cell transplant. The starting material was PBMCs, obtained before TCRalphabeta/CD19-depleted stem cell transplant. CDR3 sequence reads: CASSRWDSLTETQYF. CDR3 nucleotide sequence: TGTGCCAGCAGCCGTTGGGACTCCTTAACGGAGACCCAGTACTTC.